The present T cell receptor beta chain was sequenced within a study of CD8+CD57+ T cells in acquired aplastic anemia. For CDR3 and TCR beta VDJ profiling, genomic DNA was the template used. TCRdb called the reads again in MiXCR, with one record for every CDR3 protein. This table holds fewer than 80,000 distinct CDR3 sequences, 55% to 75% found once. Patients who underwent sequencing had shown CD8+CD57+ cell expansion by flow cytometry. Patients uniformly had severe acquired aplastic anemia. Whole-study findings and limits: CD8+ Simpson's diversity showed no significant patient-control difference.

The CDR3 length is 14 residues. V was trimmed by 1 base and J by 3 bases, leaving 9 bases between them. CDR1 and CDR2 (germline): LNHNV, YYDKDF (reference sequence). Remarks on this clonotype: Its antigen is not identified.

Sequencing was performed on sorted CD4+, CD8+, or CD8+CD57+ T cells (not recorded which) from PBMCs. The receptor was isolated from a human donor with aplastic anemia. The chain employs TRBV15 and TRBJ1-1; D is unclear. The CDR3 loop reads CATSRGGLDTEAFF. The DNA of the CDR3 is TGTGCCACCAGCAGAGGCGGACTGGACACTGAAGCTTTCTTT. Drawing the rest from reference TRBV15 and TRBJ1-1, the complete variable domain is DAMVIQNPRYQVTQFGKPVTLSCSQTLNHNVMYWYQQKSSQAPKLLFHYYDKDFNNEADTPDNFQSRRPNTSFCFLDIRSPGLGDTAMYLCATSRGGLDTEAFFGQGTRLTVV.